Sequencing of this T cell receptor (beta chain) was carried out in a study of cytomegalovirus exposure and HLA in healthy donors. The CDR3 totals 15 residues. Germline lookup yields CDR1 LNHDA and CDR2 SQIVND (reference sequence). Trimming shortened V by 3 bases and J by 2 bases, and 13 bases separated the two germline ends. 60 Vbeta and 13 Jbeta primers were used in PCR. Clones were read by immunoSEQ multiplex PCR, and TCRdb kept only the in-frame ones, dropping some. The sample contains under 300,000 clones, 70% to 90% of which appear only once. Notes on the study in general: Roughly uniform sequencing depth across donors was assumed, possibly incorrectly.

Remarks on this clone: Its antigen remains unknown.

Sequenced input: PBMCs. The chain employs TRBV19 and TRBJ2-5, with D possibly being TRBD1 (7 bases). The sequence derives from a man aged 35-49 years in good health and CMV-seropositive. The CDR3 nucleotides read TGTGCCAGTAGTATCGGGGGACAGAAGCAAGAGACCCAGTACTTC. This codes for CASSIGGQKQETQYF.